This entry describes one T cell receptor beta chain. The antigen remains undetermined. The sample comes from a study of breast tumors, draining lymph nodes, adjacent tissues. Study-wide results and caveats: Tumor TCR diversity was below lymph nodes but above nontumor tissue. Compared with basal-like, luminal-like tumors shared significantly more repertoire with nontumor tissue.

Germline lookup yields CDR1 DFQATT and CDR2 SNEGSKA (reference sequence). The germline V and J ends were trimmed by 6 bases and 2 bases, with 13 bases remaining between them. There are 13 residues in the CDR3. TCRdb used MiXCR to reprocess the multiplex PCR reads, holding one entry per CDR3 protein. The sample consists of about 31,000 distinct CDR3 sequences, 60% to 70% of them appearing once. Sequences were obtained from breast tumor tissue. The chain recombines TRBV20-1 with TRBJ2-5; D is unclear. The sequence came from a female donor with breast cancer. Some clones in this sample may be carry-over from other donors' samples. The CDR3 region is CSAPSLQQETQYF. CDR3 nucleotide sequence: TGCAGTGCCCCCAGTCTCCAGCAAGAGACCCAGTACTTC.